This TCR beta chain came from a study of shared clonotypes between healthy human individuals. Overall study results and limits: The study sampled only blood, and tissue repertoires likely differ.

V dropped 6 bases and J dropped 0 bases, with 3 bases sitting between them. The length of the CDR3 is 13 residues. Germline CDR1 is KGHSH and CDR2 is LQKENI. The assay ran at deep level. Template amounts of around 270 ng DNA, 30,000 or so T cell genomes, were employed in unsorted PBMC replicate PCRs. TCRdb keeps only in-frame clones here, not all; method: immunoSEQ multiplex PCR. The sample carries around 440,000 clones, around 77% recorded once. Remarks on this clone: Its antigen is unknown.

The sequenced material came from PBMCs. This chain connects TRBV18 to TRBJ2-6; D is undetermined. This TCR came from a woman aged 40 to 50 in good health. Some clones in this sample may be carry-over from other donors' samples. The CDR3 reads CASSASGANVLTF. In DNA, the CDR3 is TGTGCCAGCTCCGCCTCTGGGGCCAACGTCCTGACTTTC.